This T cell receptor beta chain comes out of a study of tumor-infiltrating lymphocytes in primary liver carcinoma. The germline gives CDR1 ENHRY, CDR2 SYGVKD. V lost 10 bases and J 5 bases, leaving 14 bases between the germline ends. This CDR3 contains 13 residues. For this clonotype: Its antigen is not identified.

Starting material of 450 to 550 ng total RNA yielded TCR beta cDNA via a constant-region primer. Amplification in three nested multiplex PCR rounds with slightly modified ARM-PCR gave rise to TCR beta libraries. With TRBV1-TRBV30 forward primers and a C-beta reverse primer, the first two PCR rounds were run for roughly 9 cycles each. In TCRdb, the multiplex PCR reads were re-called with MiXCR into one record per CDR3 protein. The data contain tens of thousands of distinct CDR3 sequences, nearly 75% of them singletons. Points from the study as a whole: Blood's top-250-clone fraction was significantly lower than that of tumors (p = 0.039).

From about 19-30 mg of unsorted bulk tissue, DNA and RNA were co-extracted together. Treatment of the patients' primary liver carcinoma consisted of surgical resection. The genes are TRBV10-3 and TRBJ1-4; a weak D match, TRBD1 (6 bases). The specimen was liver tumor tissue from sampling region 4. As to subset: tumor region T4, right-lateral pole. The receptor was isolated from a man aged 40-49 years with primary liver carcinoma and hepatitis B virus infection. Here the CDR3 reads CATRQAVNEKLFF. The CDR3 coding sequence is TGTGCCACCAGACAGGCGGTGAATGAAAAACTGTTTTTT.